The rows below give T cell receptor beta chains drawn from one sample of a study of T cells in Graves' hyperthyroidism and ophthalmopathy. TCRdb analysed the multiplex PCR reads with MiXCR anew, one entry per CDR3 protein. The sample consists of over 550,000 distinct CDR3 sequences, 16% of them appearing once. Sequenced input: blood. These receptors came from a woman in her late teens or twenties with Graves' hyperthyroidism. Each CDR3 is given with its conserved first and last residue. A D gene is named only where the DNA matches it firmly. Clone size is not always given. Where it is, it says once, few, many or a class for expanded clones.

D gene: -
V gene: TRBV4-2
J gene: TRBJ2-1
CDR3 length: 16
clone size: -
CDR3 protein: CASSLEAGTSYNEQFF
CDR3 DNA: TGTGCCAGCAGCCTGGAGGCGGGAACCTCCTACAATGAGCAGTTCTTC

D gene: -
V gene: TRBV4-2
J gene: TRBJ1-2
CDR3 length: 15
clone size: few
CDR3 protein: CASSQDGDRTYGYTF
CDR3 DNA: TGTGCCAGCAGCCAAGATGGAGACAGAACCTATGGCTACACCTTC

D gene: -
V gene: TRBV4-1
J gene: TRBJ2-7
CDR3 length: 15
clone size: few
CDR3 protein: CASSPAVAPDYEQYF
CDR3 DNA: TGCGCCAGCAGCCCCGCAGTAGCGCCTGACTACGAGCAGTACTTC

D gene: TRBD2
V gene: TRBV24-1
J gene: TRBJ2-1
CDR3 length: 17
clone size: few
CDR3 protein: CATSVGSGNIWAVEQFF
CDR3 DNA: TGTGCCACCAGTGTTGGAAGCGGGAATATCTGGGCCGTGGAGCAGTTCTTC

D gene: -
V gene: TRBV10-3
J gene: TRBJ2-7
CDR3 length: 10
clone size: few
CDR3 protein: CAIGLYEQYF
CDR3 DNA: TGTGCCATCGGGCTCTACGAGCAGTACTTC

D gene: -
V gene: TRBV14
J gene: TRBJ2-1
CDR3 length: 12
clone size: -
CDR3 protein: CASSLAMDEQFF
CDR3 DNA: TGTGCCAGCAGCCTGGCCATGGATGAGCAGTTCTTC

D gene: TRBD2
V gene: TRBV20-1
J gene: TRBJ2-1
CDR3 length: 15
clone size: many
CDR3 protein: CSARSLAGGFNEQFF
CDR3 DNA: TGCAGTGCTAGATCTCTCGCGGGGGGTTTCAATGAGCAGTTCTTC

D gene: -
V gene: TRBV24-1
J gene: TRBJ2-3
CDR3 length: 18
clone size: -
CDR3 protein: CATSGSPGRTLRADTQYF
CDR3 DNA: TGTGCCACCAGTGGTTCTCCGGGACGCACCCTGAGGGCAGATACGCAGTATTTT

D gene: -
V gene: TRBV25-1
J gene: TRBJ1-1
CDR3 length: 14
clone size: few
CDR3 protein: CASSAPRTDTEAFF
CDR3 DNA: TGTGCCAGCAGTGCCCCCCGGACAGACACTGAAGCTTTCTTT

D gene: -
V gene: TRBV5-1
J gene: TRBJ2-7
CDR3 length: 14
clone size: -
CDR3 protein: CASSLNQGPYEQYF
CDR3 DNA: TGCGCCAGCAGCTTGAATCAGGGACCCTACGAGCAGTACTTC

D gene: -
V gene: TRBV20-1
J gene: TRBJ1-1
CDR3 length: 13
clone size: many
CDR3 protein: CSASSRPNTEAFF
CDR3 DNA: TGCAGTGCTAGTTCCAGACCGAACACTGAAGCTTTCTTT

D gene: TRBD1
V gene: TRBV2
J gene: TRBJ2-1
CDR3 length: 14
clone size: many
CDR3 protein: CASSARTGNNEQFF
CDR3 DNA: TGTGCCAGCAGTGCTCGGACAGGGAACAATGAGCAGTTCTTC

D gene: -
V gene: TRBV24-1
J gene: TRBJ2-5
CDR3 length: 16
clone size: few
CDR3 protein: CATSEWDGRAQETQYF
CDR3 DNA: TGTGCCACCAGTGAATGGGACGGGAGAGCCCAAGAGACCCAGTACTTC

D gene: -
V gene: TRBV12-3/TRBV12-4
J gene: TRBJ1-4
CDR3 length: 12
clone size: many
CDR3 protein: CASSQTPEKLFF
CDR3 DNA: TGTGCCAGCAGCCAGACACCTGAAAAACTGTTTTTT

D gene: -
V gene: TRBV5-1
J gene: TRBJ1-1
CDR3 length: 16
clone size: many
CDR3 protein: CASSSRIEGRNTEAFF
CDR3 DNA: TGCGCCAGCAGCTCAAGGATAGAGGGCCGGAACACTGAAGCTTTCTTT

D gene: -
V gene: TRBV6-2/TRBV6-3
J gene: TRBJ2-3
CDR3 length: 14
clone size: few
CDR3 protein: CASTTITRTDTQYF
CDR3 DNA: TGTGCCAGCACCACCATCACCCGAACAGATACGCAGTATTTT

D gene: -
V gene: TRBV5-1
J gene: TRBJ1-1
CDR3 length: 16
clone size: -
CDR3 protein: CASSLMSGKRNTEAFF
CDR3 DNA: TGCGCCAGCAGCTTGATGTCAGGGAAGAGGAACACTGAAGCTTTCTTT

D gene: -
V gene: TRBV5-5
J gene: TRBJ2-5
CDR3 length: 14
clone size: -
CDR3 protein: CASSLATVQETQYF
CDR3 DNA: TGTGCCAGCAGCTTGGCGACAGTTCAAGAGACCCAGTACTTC

D gene: -
V gene: TRBV6-6
J gene: TRBJ2-5
CDR3 length: 15
clone size: many
CDR3 protein: CASSYSSWGQETQYF
CDR3 DNA: TGTGCCAGCAGTTACTCGAGCTGGGGCCAAGAGACCCAGTACTTC

D gene: TRBD2
V gene: TRBV20-1
J gene: TRBJ2-7
CDR3 length: 18
clone size: -
CDR3 protein: CSARAPGLADNLAYEQYF
CDR3 DNA: TGCAGTGCTAGGGCCCCGGGACTAGCGGACAATTTGGCCTACGAGCAGTACTTC

D gene: TRBD2
V gene: TRBV6-1
J gene: TRBJ2-1
CDR3 length: 16
clone size: few
CDR3 protein: CASLQPTSGGYNEQFF
CDR3 DNA: TGTGCCAGCTTGCAGCCGACTAGCGGGGGGTACAATGAGCAGTTCTTC

D gene: TRBD1
V gene: TRBV20-1
J gene: TRBJ2-7
CDR3 length: 14
clone size: many
CDR3 protein: CSAKAWDRVWEQYF
CDR3 DNA: TGCAGTGCTAAAGCTTGGGACAGGGTGTGGGAGCAGTACTTC

D gene: -
V gene: TRBV6-1
J gene: TRBJ1-2
CDR3 length: 12
clone size: many
CDR3 protein: CASSSGTSGYTF
CDR3 DNA: TGTGCCAGCAGTTCCGGGACCTCCGGCTACACCTTC

D gene: TRBD2
V gene: TRBV20-1
J gene: TRBJ2-1
CDR3 length: 14
clone size: few
CDR3 protein: CSARATSGSHEQFF
CDR3 DNA: TGCAGTGCTAGAGCTACTAGCGGGAGCCATGAGCAGTTCTTC

D gene: -
V gene: TRBV20-1
J gene: TRBJ2-1
CDR3 length: 12
clone size: -
CDR3 protein: CSARGPASEQFF
CDR3 DNA: TGCAGTGCTAGGGGTCCGGCCAGTGAGCAGTTCTTC

D gene: -
V gene: TRBV11-2
J gene: TRBJ1-6
CDR3 length: 15
clone size: -
CDR3 protein: CASSRAGRTRSPLHF
CDR3 DNA: TGTGCCAGCAGCCGAGCGGGAAGGACGCGTTCACCCCTCCACTTT

D gene: TRBD2
V gene: TRBV2
J gene: TRBJ2-4
CDR3 length: 17
clone size: -
CDR3 protein: CASSVEASGGPGNIQYF
CDR3 DNA: TGTGCCAGCAGCGTAGAGGCTAGCGGGGGCCCGGGAAACATTCAGTACTTC

D gene: TRBD2
V gene: TRBV20-1
J gene: TRBJ2-1
CDR3 length: 12
clone size: -
CDR3 protein: CSAVAGGNEQFF
CDR3 DNA: TGCAGTGCCGTAGCGGGAGGTAATGAGCAGTTCTTC

D gene: -
V gene: TRBV6-6
J gene: TRBJ2-1
CDR3 length: 14
clone size: -
CDR3 protein: CASSYSRLNNEQFF
CDR3 DNA: TGTGCCAGCAGTTACTCGAGGCTCAACAATGAGCAGTTCTTC

D gene: TRBD2
V gene: TRBV7-9
J gene: TRBJ2-4
CDR3 length: 20
clone size: -
CDR3 protein: CASSLAGGLAGVLAKNIQYF
CDR3 DNA: TGTGCCAGCAGCTTAGCGGGCGGACTAGCGGGAGTGCTAGCCAAAAACATTCAGTACTTC

D gene: -
V gene: TRBV28
J gene: TRBJ1-4
CDR3 length: 12
clone size: -
CDR3 protein: CSTTATNEKLFF
CDR3 DNA: TGTTCCACGACGGCAACTAATGAAAAACTGTTTTTT

D gene: -
V gene: TRBV3-1
J gene: TRBJ1-2
CDR3 length: 12
clone size: -
CDR3 protein: CASSIGQYGYTF
CDR3 DNA: TGTGCCAGCAGTATCGGACAGTACGGCTACACCTTC

D gene: TRBD1
V gene: TRBV10-3
J gene: TRBJ2-7
CDR3 length: 12
clone size: once
CDR3 protein: CAISESRTGDPF
CDR3 DNA: TGTGCCATCAGTGAGTCTAGGACAGGGGATCCCTTC

D gene: TRBD2
V gene: TRBV27
J gene: TRBJ2-2
CDR3 length: 20
clone size: -
CDR3 protein: CASSTGGLKTGLAGSGELFF
CDR3 DNA: TGTGCCAGCAGCACTGGGGGACTTAAAACGGGACTAGCGGGATCCGGGGAGCTGTTTTTT

D gene: -
V gene: TRBV7-2
J gene: TRBJ2-4
CDR3 length: 15
clone size: many
CDR3 protein: CASSLDRDVKNIQYF
CDR3 DNA: TGTGCCAGCAGCTTAGACAGGGATGTCAAAAACATTCAGTACTTC

D gene: -
V gene: TRBV5-1
J gene: TRBJ2-1
CDR3 length: 14
clone size: -
CDR3 protein: CASTLDGPYNEQFF
CDR3 DNA: TGCGCCAGCACACTGGACGGGCCCTACAATGAGCAGTTCTTC

D gene: -
V gene: TRBV12-3/TRBV12-4
J gene: TRBJ1-5
CDR3 length: 16
clone size: -
CDR3 protein: CASSLVAGGGNQPQHF
CDR3 DNA: TGTGCCAGCAGTTTAGTTGCGGGGGGCGGCAATCAGCCCCAGCATTTT

D gene: -
V gene: TRBV10-3
J gene: TRBJ1-1
CDR3 length: 13
clone size: many
CDR3 protein: CAISNGPNTEAFF
CDR3 DNA: TGTGCCATCAGCAACGGGCCGAACACTGAAGCTTTCTTT

D gene: -
V gene: TRBV5-6
J gene: TRBJ2-1
CDR3 length: 15
clone size: -
CDR3 protein: CASSETDGSYNEQFF
CDR3 DNA: TGTGCCAGCAGCGAGACTGACGGGAGCTACAATGAGCAGTTCTTC

D gene: TRBD1
V gene: TRBV15
J gene: TRBJ2-7
CDR3 length: 18
clone size: -
CDR3 protein: CATSRVARSARGSYEQYF
CDR3 DNA: TGTGCCACCAGCAGAGTTGCGCGTTCGGCCAGGGGGTCCTACGAGCAGTACTTC

D gene: TRBD2
V gene: TRBV18
J gene: TRBJ2-1
CDR3 length: 16
clone size: -
CDR3 protein: CASSPGTSGGHNEQFF
CDR3 DNA: TGTGCCAGCTCACCCGGGACTAGCGGGGGCCACAATGAGCAGTTCTTC

D gene: -
V gene: TRBV12-3/TRBV12-4
J gene: TRBJ2-7
CDR3 length: 12
clone size: many
CDR3 protein: CASRGDSYEQYF
CDR3 DNA: TGTGCCAGCAGGGGGGACTCCTACGAGCAGTACTTC

D gene: TRBD2
V gene: TRBV5-1
J gene: TRBJ2-7
CDR3 length: 15
clone size: -
CDR3 protein: CASSPGVAGLYEQYF
CDR3 DNA: TGCGCCAGCAGCCCCGGAGTAGCGGGCCTCTACGAGCAGTACTTC

D gene: TRBD1
V gene: TRBV10-3
J gene: TRBJ2-7
CDR3 length: 15
clone size: -
CDR3 protein: CAISNPGQGTHEQYF
CDR3 DNA: TGTGCCATCAGCAATCCGGGACAGGGGACCCACGAGCAGTACTTC

D gene: -
V gene: TRBV18
J gene: TRBJ2-1
CDR3 length: 15
clone size: many
CDR3 protein: CASSPSGLAGNEQFF
CDR3 DNA: TGTGCCAGCTCACCCTCGGGACTGGCGGGAAATGAGCAGTTCTTC

D gene: -
V gene: TRBV3-1
J gene: TRBJ1-6
CDR3 length: 14
clone size: many
CDR3 protein: CASSLRDENSPLHF
CDR3 DNA: TGTGCCAGCAGCCTCCGGGACGAGAATTCACCCCTCCACTTT

D gene: TRBD1
V gene: TRBV15
J gene: TRBJ1-3
CDR3 length: 17
clone size: few
CDR3 protein: CATSRAGTGFPGNTIYF
CDR3 DNA: TGTGCCACCAGCAGAGCCGGGACAGGGTTCCCTGGAAACACCATATATTTT

D gene: TRBD2
V gene: TRBV25-1
J gene: TRBJ2-1
CDR3 length: 17
clone size: -
CDR3 protein: CASKGLAGDLVLGEQFF
CDR3 DNA: TGTGCCAGCAAGGGACTAGCGGGAGATCTGGTACTGGGTGAGCAGTTCTTC

D gene: -
V gene: TRBV12-3/TRBV12-4
J gene: TRBJ2-1
CDR3 length: 15
clone size: many
CDR3 protein: CASSLLAVSYNEQFF
CDR3 DNA: TGTGCCAGCAGCCTACTAGCTGTATCCTACAATGAGCAGTTCTTC

D gene: TRBD1
V gene: TRBV7-8
J gene: TRBJ1-6
CDR3 length: 16
clone size: -
CDR3 protein: CASSFGRTGVNSPLHF
CDR3 DNA: TGTGCCAGCAGCTTTGGAAGGACAGGGGTGAATTCACCCCTCCACTTT

D gene: TRBD2
V gene: TRBV24-1
J gene: TRBJ2-1
CDR3 length: 14
clone size: -
CDR3 protein: CATEAAGGINEQFF
CDR3 DNA: TGTGCCACCGAAGCAGCGGGGGGAATAAATGAGCAGTTCTTC

D gene: TRBD1
V gene: TRBV4-1
J gene: TRBJ1-5
CDR3 length: 15
clone size: few
CDR3 protein: CASSQGGGINQPQHF
CDR3 DNA: TGCGCCAGCAGCCAAGGAGGGGGCATTAATCAGCCCCAGCATTTT

D gene: TRBD2
V gene: TRBV11-2
J gene: TRBJ2-3
CDR3 length: 15
clone size: many
CDR3 protein: CASSLVTSGADTQYF
CDR3 DNA: TGTGCCAGCAGCTTAGTGACTAGCGGGGCTGATACGCAGTATTTT

D gene: TRBD2
V gene: TRBV7-2
J gene: TRBJ2-5
CDR3 length: 15
clone size: many
CDR3 protein: CASSGGLAGRETQYF
CDR3 DNA: TGTGCCAGCAGCGGGGGACTAGCGGGAAGGGAGACCCAGTACTTC

D gene: -
V gene: TRBV18
J gene: TRBJ1-3
CDR3 length: 16
clone size: -
CDR3 protein: CASSRRGGDSGNTIYF
CDR3 DNA: TGTGCCAGCTCCCGGCGGGGAGGTGACTCTGGAAACACCATATATTTT

D gene: TRBD2
V gene: TRBV10-3
J gene: TRBJ2-3
CDR3 length: 16
clone size: -
CDR3 protein: CAISKGLAGVADTQYF
CDR3 DNA: TGTGCCATCAGTAAGGGGCTAGCGGGAGTGGCAGATACGCAGTATTTT

D gene: -
V gene: TRBV12-3/TRBV12-4
J gene: TRBJ2-2
CDR3 length: 14
clone size: few
CDR3 protein: CASWGSLNTGELFF
CDR3 DNA: TGTGCCAGCTGGGGTAGCCTGAACACCGGGGAGCTGTTTTTT

D gene: TRBD2
V gene: TRBV4-3
J gene: TRBJ2-3
CDR3 length: 19
clone size: few
CDR3 protein: CASSQDSLAGASSTDTQYF
CDR3 DNA: TGCGCCAGCAGCCAAGATTCGCTAGCGGGGGCCTCAAGCACAGATACGCAGTATTTT

D gene: -
V gene: TRBV6-1
J gene: TRBJ1-2
CDR3 length: 14
clone size: many
CDR3 protein: CASSERGDFYGYTF
CDR3 DNA: TGTGCCAGCAGTGAAAGGGGGGATTTCTATGGCTACACCTTC